Below, 27 T cell receptor beta chains from the same sample are listed, as sequenced in a study of spatial heterogeneity in lung cancer. General observations from the study: Mutation tallies in tumors tracked expanded intratumoral alpha and beta TCR counts.

These receptors have no known antigen. One entry per CDR3 protein, called by TCRdb with MiXCR from the 5' RACE reads. Here the sample spans more than 20,000 distinct CDR3 sequences, about 6% being singletons. Time point noted: sample taken at primary tumor resection. The material sequenced was lung tumor tissue, taken at surgery. The receptors come from a male donor with early-stage non-small cell lung cancer.

This clonotype came up many times. The chain is built from TRBV12-3 or TRBV12-4 and TRBJ1-1, with a weak D call TRBD1 (5 bases). Trimming shortened V by 0 bases and J by 8 bases, and 16 bases separated the two germline ends. The CDR3 is 15 amino acids. In nucleotides, the CDR3 is TGTGCCAGCAGTTTAGCAGGAAGCAGGGTGCGAGAAGCTTTCTTT. Translation: CASSLAGSRVREAFF.

This clonotype has more than one count but fewer than ten. The chain has TRBV10-3 and TRBJ1-2; D not certain. From germline, CDR1 is ENHRY and CDR2 SYGVKD. This CDR3 has 14 amino acids. V was clipped by 2 bases and J by 8 bases, with 15 bases between them. CDR3 amino acids: CAISETGGVGGYTF. The CDR3 coding sequence is TGTGCCATCAGTGAGACCGGCGGGGTAGGGGGCTACACCTTC.

The table lists this clonotype with many counts. V is TRBV20-1 and J is TRBJ1-2; the D gene is possibly TRBD1 (5 bases). Trimming took off 1 base at V and 0 bases at J, with 12 bases between the two ends. The CDR3 runs to 15 residues. Germline V gives CDR1 DFQATT, CDR2 SNEGSKA (reference sequence). The CDR3 loop is CSARGDSRANYGYTF. The CDR3 DNA sequence: TGCAGTGCTAGAGGAGACAGTCGAGCTAACTATGGCTACACCTTC.

By proportion, this clonotype is medium-sized. The chain couples TRBV12-3 or TRBV12-4 to TRBJ2-1; D call uncertain. The CDR3 length is 14 residues. V shed 4 bases and J shed 10 bases, with 17 bases lying between them. CDR3 coding DNA: TGTGCCAGCAGTTCCCGGAACTCGGGCGGAGAGCAGTTCTTC. Translated, it gives CASSSRNSGGEQFF.

This clonotype was seen at least ten times. V usage is TRBV10-3 and J usage is TRBJ2-3, with TRBD2 matching 11 bases. This CDR3 contains 18 residues. The J segment lost 4 bases and the V segment lost 6 bases, leaving 15 bases of the junction unmatched. Per the germline V gene, CDR1 is ENHRY and CDR2 is SYGVKD. The DNA for the CDR3 is TGTGCCATCAGCGGCCCCAGCACTAGCGGGGGTGAGTCAGATACGCAGTATTTT. This sequence encodes CAISGPSTSGGESDTQYF.

This clonotype was detected ten times or more. The chain's CDR3 is CASSPTSGHNEQFF. The CDR3 nucleotides read TGTGCCAGCAGCCCGACTAGCGGACACAATGAGCAGTTCTTC. The rearrangement joins TRBV7-2 to TRBJ2-1; 9 bases line up with TRBD2. Germline V gene data show CDR1 as SGHTA and CDR2 as FQGNSA. The CDR3 consists of 14 residues. The junction had 4 bases not matched to a gene; V was cut back by 5 bases and J by 5 bases.

This chain uses TRBV7-9 with TRBJ2-3; 12 nucleotides agree with TRBD2. Germline V gene lookup returns CDR1 SEHNR and CDR2 FQNEAQ (reference sequence). This CDR3 comprises 17 residues. Trimming at V came to 5 bases and at J to 2 bases, leaving 8 bases not matched to a gene. The CDR3 bases are TGTGCCAGCAGCCCTAGGCGACTAGCGGGGGACACAGATACGCAGTATTTT. Translated, it gives CASSPRRLAGDTDTQYF.

Ten or more counts support this clonotype. The chain couples TRBV4-3 to TRBJ2-1; D tentatively reads TRBD1 or TRBD2 (5 bases each). V dropped 0 bases and J dropped 5 bases, with 14 bases sitting between them. Germline V gene data show CDR1 as LGHNA and CDR2 as YSLEER. CDR3 length: 16 residues. The CDR3 DNA is TGCGCCAGCAGCCAAGATGGGACCCCGGCGGACAATGAGCAGTTCTTC. It is translated as CASSQDGTPADNEQFF.

This clonotype occurred many times. The chain combines TRBV28 with TRBJ2-5; D gene uncertain. The germline V gene has CDR1 MDHEN and CDR2 SYDVKM. V was trimmed by 5 bases and J by 9 bases, leaving 16 bases between them. The CDR3 runs to 13 residues. CDR3 region: CASSTRAPVAQYF. CDR3 nucleotide sequence: TGTGCCAGCAGTACCCGGGCCCCCGTGGCCCAGTACTTC. The full variable domain, with the rest looked up from reference TRBV28 and TRBJ2-5, is DVKVTQSSRYLVKRTGEKVFLECVQDMDHENMFWYRQDPGLGLRLIYFSYDVKMKEKGDIPEGYSVSREKKERFSLILESASTNQTSMYLCASSTRAPVAQYFGPGTRLLVL.

This clonotype has at least ten counts. This rearrangement joins TRBV29-1 to TRBJ2-3; D gene unclear. In germline, CDR1 is SQVTM, CDR2 ANQGSEA. The CDR3 length is 10 residues. The ends were cut back, 4 bases at V and 6 bases at J, with 5 bases in the middle. The CDR3 region has the DNA TGCAGCGTTGCTCGGGATACGCAGTATTTT. Amino acids: CSVARDTQYF.

This clonotype appeared many times. The gene calls are TRBV28 and TRBJ1-2; D gene unclear. V lost 8 bases and J lost 2, with 12 bases in between. Germline lookup yields CDR1 MDHEN and CDR2 SYDVKM. This CDR3 has 13 residues. This chain's CDR3 is CASLMTRNYGYTF. In nucleotides, the CDR3 is TGTGCCAGCCTTATGACCAGGAACTATGGCTACACCTTC.

Turning to this clonotype: This may come from a read error, since a much larger clone is one base off. The V gene is TRBV11-3, the J gene TRBJ2-1, with D perhaps TRBD1 (6 bases). CDR3 size: 15 residues. Germline lookup yields CDR1 SGHNT and CDR2 YENEEA. The CDR3 DNA reads TGTGCCGGCAGCTTAGCTGGGACACAGGGCAATGAGCAGTTCTTC. It specifies CAGSLAGTQGNEQFF. The variable domain in full, with the rest retrieved from reference TRBV11-3 and TRBJ2-1, is EAGVVQSPRYKIIEKKQPVAFWCNPISGHNTLYWYLQNLGQGPELLIRYENEEAVDDSQLPKDRFSAERLKGVDSTLKIQPAELGDSAVYLCAGSLAGTQGNEQFFGPGTRLTVL.

This chain uses TRBV9 with TRBJ1-6; 9 bases fit TRBD1. Germline CDR1 and CDR2: SGDLS and YYNGEE. V dropped 4 bases and J dropped 9; count of bases not matched to a gene: 11. This CDR3 comprises 16 residues. In DNA, the CDR3 is TGTGCCAGCAGCACGGCCGGGACAGGGCATGGTTCACCCCTCCACTTT. The encoded protein is CASSTAGTGHGSPLHF.

This clonotype was detected ten times or more. This sequence joins TRBV5-1 and TRBJ2-3; no clear D. The ends were cut back, 4 bases at V and 2 bases at J, with 2 bases in the middle. CDR1 and CDR2 from the germline V gene are SGHRS and YFSETQ. The CDR3 sequence is 11 residues long. This chain's CDR3 is CASSITDTQYF. The CDR3 DNA follows: TGCGCCAGCAGCATCACAGATACGCAGTATTTT.

This clonotype turned up a few times. The rearrangement joins TRBV27 to TRBJ1-5; 7 bases agree with TRBD1. Germline CDR1 is MNHEY and CDR2 is SMNVEV (reference sequence). Trimming at V came to 5 bases and at J to 7 bases, leaving 8 bases not matched to a gene. CDR3 size: 14 residues. CDR3 in DNA: TGTGCCAGCAGTCCGACCCGACAGGGCCAGCCCCAGCATTTT. It translates to CASSPTRQGQPQHF.

This clonotype was found many times. This rearrangement joins TRBV4-3 to TRBJ2-3; D gene unclear. The germline V gene encodes CDR1 LGHNA and CDR2 YSLEER. There are 13 residues in the CDR3. V lost 0 bases to trimming and J lost 4 bases, with 5 bases between them. CDR3 residues: CASSQDGPDTQYF. The CDR3 bases are TGCGCCAGCAGCCAAGATGGGCCAGATACGCAGTATTTT.

In its sample, this clonotype was seen many times. V is TRBV6-5 and J is TRBJ2-7; D possibly matches TRBD1 or TRBD2 (5 bases each). V lost 0 bases and J 4 bases, leaving 16 bases between the germline ends. Germline CDR1 reads MNHEY; CDR2 reads SVGAGI. This CDR3 contains 16 residues. CDR3 loop: CASSYSWGSKKYEQYF. The CDR3 nucleotides are TGTGCCAGCAGTTACTCATGGGGGTCTAAGAAATACGAGCAGTACTTC.

This chain connects TRBV5-1 to TRBJ1-1; 7 bases are shared with TRBD1. The CDR3 length is 15 residues. Trimming took 1 base from V and 5 from J; bases not matched to a gene: 8. CDR1 is SGHRS and CDR2 is YFSETQ in the germline V gene. The CDR3 DNA reads TGCGCCAGCAGCTTGACTACAGGGGCGGGGACTGAAGCTTTCTTT. It is translated as CASSLTTGAGTEAFF.

CDR3 sequence (DNA): TGTGCCAGCAGCCCTACTAGCGGGAGGGCTGAGCAGTTCTTC. Translating it yields CASSPTSGRAEQFF. The rearrangement joins TRBV6-2 or TRBV6-3 to TRBJ2-1, with 13 bases that match TRBD2. Germline trimming cut 6 bases from V and 9 bases from J; bases unmatched to any gene: 5. There are 14 residues in the CDR3. Germline CDR1 and CDR2: MNHEY and SVGEGT.

This clonotype was seen repeatedly, ten times or more. The chain is built from TRBV28 and TRBJ1-4, with 7 bases lining up with TRBD1. Germline assignment: CDR1 MDHEN and CDR2 SYDVKM. The CDR3 totals 14 residues. V shed 4 bases, J shed 5 bases, and the junction held 4 bases outside the gene matches. CDR3 sequence: CASSSGQTNEKLFF. CDR3 DNA sequence: TGTGCCAGCAGTTCGGGACAGACGAATGAAAAACTGTTTTTT.

This clonotype was found a few times. This sequence joins TRBV6-5 and TRBJ1-6; D is unresolved. Germline-derived CDR1 and CDR2 are MNHEY and SVGAGI. Trimming removed 8 bases at V and 2 bases at J, with 10 bases between. CDR3 length equals 14 residues. The CDR3 nucleotides are TGTGCCAGCGCCTCGAGTCCCTATAATTCACCCCTCCACTTT. Translation: CASASSPYNSPLHF.

With respect to this clonotype: At one end, the junction sequence differs from germline, possibly due to a read error. V gene TRBV27 combines with J gene TRBJ2-7; TRBD2 might be the D (5 bases). The germline V gene encodes CDR1 MNHEY and CDR2 SMNVEV (reference sequence). CDR3 length equals 14 residues. CDR3 region: CASSFVGSSYERYF. CDR3 bases: TGTGCCAGCAGTTTTGTAGGGAGCTCCTACGAGCGGTACTTC.

Judged by abundance, this clonotype is medium-sized (0.01 to 0.1%). The V and J genes are TRBV7-2 and TRBJ2-1; D is undetermined. Trimming shortened V by 2 bases and J by 2 bases, and 13 bases separated the two germline ends. Germline V CDR1 and CDR2: SGHTA, FQGNSA. CDR3 length equals 16 residues. The CDR3 reads CASSLLFGLTYNEQFF. CDR3 sequence (DNA): TGTGCCAGCAGCTTATTGTTCGGGCTAACCTACAATGAGCAGTTCTTC.

This clonotype occurred many times. The genes are TRBV20-1 and TRBJ2-4, with 9 bases fitting TRBD2. The length of the CDR3 is 14 residues. Germline CDR1 reads DFQATT; CDR2 reads SNEGSKA (reference sequence). Unmatched junction bases numbered 9, after V lost 4 bases and J lost 8 bases. The CDR3 spells CSATGGRGLDIQYF. CDR3 in DNA: TGCAGTGCTACTGGCGGGAGGGGGCTAGACATTCAGTACTTC.

By share, this clonotype ranks as medium-sized. J is TRBJ2-1 and V is TRBV7-3, with D possibly being TRBD2 (6 bases). The V and J ends lost 4 bases and 7 bases respectively, with 11 bases between them. Germline V gives CDR1 SGHTA, CDR2 FQGTGA. The CDR3 has 13 amino acids. This chain's CDR3 is CASSSTSINEQFF. The CDR3 nucleotides are TGTGCCAGCAGCTCAACTAGCATTAATGAGCAGTTCTTC.

This clonotype has only a few counts. Here the CDR3 DNA reads TGTGCCAGCAGCATGCACAGGGGGGTCGTCAATGAGCAGTTCTTC. The encoded protein is CASSMHRGVVNEQFF. The genes are TRBV7-3 and TRBJ2-1; 8 bases are shared with TRBD1. CDR1 SGHTA and CDR2 FQGTGA come from the germline V gene. V was pared by 5 bases and J by 6 bases, with 9 bases of the junction left unmatched. This CDR3 is 15 amino acids long.

The CDR3 is CASSRLGANEKLFF. The CDR3 nucleotides read TGCGCCAGCAGTAGGCTAGGGGCTAATGAAAAACTGTTTTTT. The V gene is TRBV4-3, the J gene TRBJ1-4; TRBD1 might be the D (5 bases). This CDR3 is built from 14 residues. With 6 bases removed from V and 3 bases from J, the gap between germline ends came to 11 bases. Germline assignment: CDR1 LGHNA and CDR2 YSLEER.